Here is one T cell receptor (beta chain) with its context. There is no known antigen for this receptor. Base qualities are not provided; no much larger clone lies one nucleotide away. These data belong to a study of T cell responses to AZD1222 COVID-19 vaccine (TCRdb year 2021). Looking at the study overall: AZD1222 recipients with second doses at about 4 weeks or about 12 weeks were pooled, because spike-specific TCR depth and breadth did not differ between schedules. A total of about 230 trial participants underwent TCR sequencing, of whom 207 received two doses of AZD1222 and some 25 received two doses of the MenACWY control vaccine. Trial participants were enrolled by age into 18-55, 56-69 and 70-plus year subgroups, with roughly 160, 29 and 62 TCR-sequenced participants respectively. Broad study findings and their caveats: Nearly half of unique spike-specific TCRs reportedly recognized epitopes outside regions mutated in the B.1.351 and B.1.1.7 variants. The vaccine-associated CD4 TCRs covered the entire spike protein, and the dominant responses fell in regions 160-218 and 743-854. The 56-69-year group was small, and its depth increase did not reach significance, likely because of low power. After two AZD1222 doses, both the breadth and the depth of spike-specific TCRs were significantly higher than at day 0 and than in MenACWY recipients. Only six AZD1222 recipients were SARS-CoV-2 seropositive at baseline, limiting conclusions about previously exposed vaccinees. Because no samples from the day 14 peak response were available, repertoires could be characterized only after the peak T cell response. Participants were mostly white British and included more females than males, and it was suggested by the authors that clonal diversity may have been underestimated.

Unmatched junction bases come to 5, with V trimmed by 6 bases and J by 4 bases. According to the germline V gene (reference sequence), CDR1 reads MNHEY and CDR2 reads SMNVEV. From the cysteine up to the phenylalanine, the CDR3 has a length of 13 residues. Just CDR3 DNA is preserved here, 39 bases in frame from base 1. The intended sense of this specimen's time point label: baseline before first vaccination. Samples from vaccinated people were obtained from the UK trials COV001 and COV002, which included a single-blind randomized controlled phase 2/3 trial of AZD1222 (ChAdOx1 nCoV-19) in healthy adults. For TCRbeta chain sequencing, PBMC samples from trial participants were taken at day 0 and at day 28 after the second dose. The CDR3 regions of human TCRbeta chains were subjected to immunosequencing. The published analysis was carried out like this. TCRs in the repertoires were compared against a reference library of SARS-CoV-2-specific TCRs that had been generated with the MIRA antigen-specificity platform. Breadth was defined as the fraction of unique TCRs that were SARS-CoV-2-associated, and depth was defined as the fraction of total T cells that were SARS-CoV-2-associated. Using the MIRA data, each spike-specific TCR was mapped to the spike region that the TCR reacts to and placed in a CD4 or CD8 class. Log10-transformed breadth and depth values were compared by one-way ANOVA with Sidak's multiple comparisons tests. This immuneACCESS table, as held by TCRdb, lists in-frame sequences with V and J called but not all clones. Of the missing ones, under half trace to an unresolved V gene in checked studies; the others have no known cause. Clone size and the V and J calls come from that table; the DNA yielded D and trimming. For this sample there are approximately 120,000 clones; around 89% appear just once. 4.4% of the sample rests with the top ten.

The clonotype was recovered from an adult in good health. Sequences were derived from peripheral blood, sampled on day 0 of AZD1222 vaccination. The receptor chain draws on TRBV27 and TRBJ2-5, with 7 bases in between that match TRBD1. CDR3 loop: CASRRQGRETQYF. In nucleotides, the sequence is TGTGCCAGCAGACGACAGGGACGAGAGACCCAGTACTTC.